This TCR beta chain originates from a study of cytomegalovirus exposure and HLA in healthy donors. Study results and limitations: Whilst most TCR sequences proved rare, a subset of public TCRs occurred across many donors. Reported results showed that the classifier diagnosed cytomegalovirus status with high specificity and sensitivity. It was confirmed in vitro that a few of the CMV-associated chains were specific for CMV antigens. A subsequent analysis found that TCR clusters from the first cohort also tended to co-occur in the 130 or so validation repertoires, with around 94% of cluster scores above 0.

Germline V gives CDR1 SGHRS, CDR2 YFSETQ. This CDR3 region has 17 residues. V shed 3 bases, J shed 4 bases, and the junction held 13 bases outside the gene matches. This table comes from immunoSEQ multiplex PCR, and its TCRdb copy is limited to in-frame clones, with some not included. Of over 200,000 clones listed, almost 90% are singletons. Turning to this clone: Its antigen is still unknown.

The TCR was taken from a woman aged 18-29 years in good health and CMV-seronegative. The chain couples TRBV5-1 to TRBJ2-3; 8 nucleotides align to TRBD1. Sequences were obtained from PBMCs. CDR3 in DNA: TGCGCCAGCAGCTATGGGGGGACCAGGGGGCAATCAGATACGCAGTATTTT. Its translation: CASSYGGTRGQSDTQYF. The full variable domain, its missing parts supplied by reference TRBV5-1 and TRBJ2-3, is KAGVTQTPRYLIKTRGQQVTLSCSPISGHRSVSWYQQTPGQGLQFLFEYFSETQRNKGNFPGRFSGRQFSNSRSEMNVSTLELGDSALYLCASSYGGTRGQSDTQYFGPGTRLTVL.